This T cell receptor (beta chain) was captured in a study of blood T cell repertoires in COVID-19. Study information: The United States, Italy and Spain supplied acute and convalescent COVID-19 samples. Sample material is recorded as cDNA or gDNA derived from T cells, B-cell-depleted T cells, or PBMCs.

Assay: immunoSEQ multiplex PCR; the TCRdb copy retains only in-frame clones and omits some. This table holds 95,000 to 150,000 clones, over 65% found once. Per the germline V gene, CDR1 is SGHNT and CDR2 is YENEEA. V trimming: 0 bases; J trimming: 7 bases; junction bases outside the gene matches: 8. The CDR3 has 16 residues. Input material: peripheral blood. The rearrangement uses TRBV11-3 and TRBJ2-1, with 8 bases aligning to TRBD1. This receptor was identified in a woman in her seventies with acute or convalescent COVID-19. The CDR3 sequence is CASSLDSGGMVNEQFF. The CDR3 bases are TGTGCCAGCAGCTTAGACTCAGGGGGCATGGTTAATGAGCAGTTCTTC.